The 12 T cell receptor beta chains below were found in one sample sequenced in a study of T cells in Graves' hyperthyroidism and ophthalmopathy. Amplification targeted TCR beta CDR3 regions from RNA transcripts. Initially, a first-round RT-PCR of the TCR CDR3 employed the HTBI primer set. TCRdb reprocessed the multiplex PCR reads via MiXCR and lists one record per CDR3 protein. The sample holds roughly 500,000 distinct CDR3 sequences, 15% to 20% seen once. Sequencing was performed on blood. Receptor source: a woman aged 25 to 45 with Graves' ophthalmopathy.

This clonotype has a count of ten or more. The chain uses TRBV6-1 and TRBJ2-7; 8 bases map to TRBD1. Per the germline V gene, CDR1 is MNHNS and CDR2 is SASEGT. The CDR3 loop spans 13 amino acids. The V gene end was trimmed by 7 bases and the J gene end by 6 bases; junction bases not matched to a gene: 8. In DNA, the CDR3 is TGTGCCAGCACCGGACAGGGTTCTCGCGAGCAGTACTTC. Translation gives CASTGQGSREQYF.

This clonotype was counted only a few times. The chain uses TRBV7-9 and TRBJ2-6, with D unclear. The germline CDR1 and CDR2 sequences are SEHNR and FQNEAQ (reference sequence). V was shortened by 5 bases and J by 1 base, with 3 bases between the two germline ends. This CDR3 is built from 13 residues. The CDR3 bases are TGTGCCAGCAGCATATCTGGGGCCAACGTCCTGACTTTC. It is translated as CASSISGANVLTF.

At least ten counts were recorded for this clonotype. The chain joins TRBV28 to TRBJ2-5; tentatively, D is TRBD2 (5 bases). Trimming pared 1 base from V and 4 bases from J, leaving 10 bases between. The CDR3 runs to 14 residues. Germline CDR1 reads MDHEN; CDR2 reads SYDVKM. In DNA, the CDR3 is TGTGCCAGCAGTTTATCGGCGGGTAGAGAGACCCAGTACTTC. It is translated as CASSLSAGRETQYF.

This clonotype was detected only a few times. This chain connects TRBV5-1 to TRBJ2-1; 7 nucleotides line up with TRBD1. J lost 6 bases, V lost 2 bases, and 5 bases had no gene match. The V gene's germline CDR1 is SGHRS and CDR2 YFSETQ. This CDR3 region has 14 residues. The CDR3 DNA reads TGCGCCAGCAGCTTAGGGGGCGGCCTCAATGAGCAGTTCTTC. It is translated as CASSLGGGLNEQFF.

This clonotype was detected ten times or more. V gene TRBV7-2 combines with J gene TRBJ2-3; 7 bases are a match to TRBD2. With V trimmed by 0 bases and J by 1 base, 4 bases remained unmatched. This CDR3 comprises 16 residues. CDR1 is SGHTA, CDR2 FQGNSA, per germline. CDR3 sequence (DNA): TGTGCCAGCAGCTTAGCGACAAGCGGGGGCACAGATACGCAGTATTTT. Its translation is CASSLATSGGTDTQYF.

This clonotype occurred a few times. This chain links TRBV6-1 with TRBJ1-5; D is perhaps TRBD1 (6 bases). V lost 6 bases, J lost 6 bases, and 15 bases lay in between. The CDR3 totals 14 residues. Per germline, CDR1 MNHNS and CDR2 SASEGT. CDR3 nucleotide sequence: TGTGCCAGCAGCGCGACAGGTTTTACTCAGCCCCAGCATTTT. Amino acid sequence: CASSATGFTQPQHF.

This clonotype was detected only a few times. This rearrangement joins TRBV2 to TRBJ1-1, with D perhaps matching TRBD1 (5 bases). Germline CDR1 SNHLY, CDR2 FYNNEI. This CDR3 is 13 amino acids long. Trimming shortened V by 2 bases and J by 5 bases, and 9 bases separated the two germline ends. The CDR3 bases are TGTGCCAGCAGTGAATTGGGGGAAACTGAAGCTTTCTTT. This codes for CASSELGETEAFF.

This clonotype was recorded at least ten times. This rearrangement joins TRBV20-1 to TRBJ2-5; 12 bases align to TRBD2. The CDR3 is 18 amino acids. V gave up 0 bases and J gave up 5 bases; unmatched junction bases: 13. Germline-derived CDR1 and CDR2 are DFQATT and SNEGSKA (reference sequence). The CDR3 DNA sequence: TGCAGTGCTAGAGATCAAGCGCTAGCGGGAGGGCCGGGTGAGACCCAGTACTTC. Its protein product is CSARDQALAGGPGETQYF.

This clonotype was seen ten or more times. This chain links TRBV6-2 or TRBV6-3 with TRBJ2-1; 10 positions match TRBD2. This CDR3 contains 14 residues. The V and J ends lost 5 bases and 6 bases, in that order; junction bases with no gene match: 4. Germline assignment: CDR1 MNHEY and CDR2 SVGEGT. The CDR3 region has the DNA TGTGCCAGCAGTGGGACTAGCGTAATCAATGAGCAGTTCTTC. Protein product: CASSGTSVINEQFF.

This clonotype has only a few counts. V and J are TRBV5-4 and TRBJ2-7; unclear D gene. The germline V gene encodes CDR1 SGHNT and CDR2 YYREEE (reference sequence). CDR3 length: 13 residues. V lost 4 bases, J lost 2 bases, and 10 bases lay in between. CDR3 loop: CASSMTPTYEQYF. DNA of the CDR3: TGTGCCAGCAGCATGACCCCGACCTACGAGCAGTACTTC.

This clonotype was found many times. V and J are TRBV6-6 and TRBJ1-2; maybe TRBD1 (5 bases). V was trimmed by 0 bases and J by 5 bases, leaving 16 bases between them. This CDR3 spans 16 amino acids. CDR1 and CDR2 from the germline V gene are MNHNY and SVGAGI (reference sequence). CDR3 in amino acids: CASSYSGRGGFYGYTF. The CDR3 region has the DNA TGTGCCAGCAGTTACTCTGGCCGGGGCGGCTTTTATGGCTACACCTTC.

This clonotype was seen a handful of times. The chain couples TRBV20-1 to TRBJ1-1, with no clear D. Germline-derived CDR1 and CDR2 are DFQATT and SNEGSKA (reference sequence). The CDR3 has 13 amino acids. The V end lost 8 bases, the J end lost 1 base, and 14 bases lay between the germline ends. CDR3 in amino acids: CSPRQEANTEAFF. CDR3 bases: TGCAGTCCGAGACAAGAGGCGAACACTGAAGCTTTCTTT.